This T cell receptor beta chain comes out of a study of T cells in Graves' hyperthyroidism and ophthalmopathy. As for the study in general: Pretreatment peripheral blood was obtained at initial diagnosis.

The sample holds a few counts of this clonotype. Per germline, CDR1 ENHRY and CDR2 SYGVKD. The V end was cut by 4 bases, the J end by 9 bases, with 13 bases between. The CDR3 runs 13 residues. TCR beta CDR3 regions were amplified from RNA transcripts. The HTBI primer set served for first-round RT-PCR of the TCR CDR3. TCRdb re-called the multiplex PCR reads through MiXCR, storing one row per CDR3 protein. This sample has over 500,000 distinct CDR3 sequences, with about 15% found just once. The sequenced sample consisted of blood. The chain carries TRBV10-3 and TRBJ1-5; D gene ambiguous. The receptor comes from a middle-aged woman with Graves' hyperthyroidism. CDR3 amino acids: CAISVGVGSPQHF. The CDR3 DNA follows: TGTGCCATCAGTGTTGGGGTAGGGTCGCCCCAGCATTTT.